Below, 21 T cell receptor beta chains from the same sample are listed, as sequenced in a study of OX40 agonist ivuxolimab in advanced cancers. Data came from immunoSEQ multiplex PCR; TCRdb stores just in-frame clones and leaves some out. The sample shows roughly 60,000 clones, approximately 91% of them seen only once. Sequences were derived from CD4+ or CD8+ T cells sorted from blood, sampled in a trial of the OX40 agonist ivuxolimab. The origin of the receptors is an adult with an advanced solid tumor such as melanoma, head and neck, liver or kidney cancer.

The chain combines TRBV15 with TRBJ1-5; D is possibly TRBD1 (5 bases). With 3 bases removed from V and 4 bases from J, the gap between germline ends came to 10 bases. The germline CDR1 and CDR2 sequences are LNHNV and YYDKDF (reference sequence). The CDR3 sequence is 14 residues long. Here the CDR3 DNA reads TGTGCCACCAGCAGCGACAGCAGGAATCAGCCCCAGCATTTT. This codes for CATSSDSRNQPQHF.

This chain uses TRBV30 with TRBJ1-4; a possible D gene is TRBD1 (6 bases). V dropped 3 bases and J dropped 8 bases, with 13 bases sitting between them. The CDR3 is 13 amino acids. Germline lookup yields CDR1 GTSNPN and CDR2 SVGIG (reference sequence). Written as DNA, the CDR3 is TGTGCCTGGAGGCTACAGGGAGTGGAAAAACTGTTTTTT. Its protein product is CAWRLQGVEKLFF.

This chain connects TRBV30 to TRBJ2-2, with a possible D match to TRBD1 (6 bases). The CDR3 totals 15 residues. Trimming removed 2 bases from V and 1 base from J, with 11 bases in between. Germline V CDR1 and CDR2: GTSNPN, SVGIG (reference sequence). The CDR3 nucleotides read TGTGCCTGGAGTCGTACACAGGGGAACACCGGGGAGCTGTTTTTT. This gives the protein CAWSRTQGNTGELFF.

The rearrangement links TRBV6-5 to TRBJ2-7; D tentatively reads TRBD1 or TRBD2 (5 bases each). The ends were cut back, 2 bases at V and 0 bases at J, with 8 bases in the middle. The CDR3 totals 14 residues. Germline CDR1 is MNHEY and CDR2 is SVGAGI. CDR3 loop: CASSYLGTSYEQYF. DNA for the CDR3: TGTGCCAGCAGTTACCTCGGGACCTCCTACGAGCAGTACTTC.

The V gene is TRBV28, the J gene TRBJ1-2; 10 nucleotides agree with TRBD1. Germline lookup yields CDR1 MDHEN and CDR2 SYDVKM. V was pared by 6 bases and J by 9 bases, with 16 bases of the junction left unmatched. The CDR3 contains 16 residues. CDR3 loop: CASSRSTGTGERSYTF. CDR3 coding DNA: TGTGCCAGCAGCCGATCCACCGGGACAGGGGAAAGGAGCTACACCTTC.

The chain couples TRBV7-2 to TRBJ1-2; D uncertain. This CDR3 spans 15 amino acids. Germline CDR1 reads SGHTA; CDR2 reads FQGNSA. The germline V and J ends were trimmed by 1 base and 0 bases, with 9 bases remaining between them. The chain's CDR3 is CASSLGRTTNYGYTF. CDR3 DNA sequence: TGTGCCAGCAGCTTAGGACGTACTACTAACTATGGCTACACCTTC.

This clone turned up a few times. This chain links TRBV6-5 with TRBJ2-2, with D perhaps TRBD1 or TRBD2 (5 bases each). The CDR3 is 13 residues long. Trimming removed 7 bases from V and 4 bases from J, with 10 bases in between. Per germline, CDR1 MNHEY and CDR2 SVGAGI. The CDR3: CASTPGSTGELFF. For the CDR3, the DNA is TGTGCCAGCACCCCAGGGAGCACCGGGGAGCTGTTTTTT.

The chain carries TRBV15 and TRBJ2-5, with 7 nucleotides matching TRBD2. V lost 1 base to trimming and J lost 0 bases; unmatched junction nucleotides: 5. The length of the CDR3 is 16 residues. Germline values: CDR1 LNHNV, CDR2 YYDKDF (reference sequence). CDR3 protein: CATSRGLAANQETQYF. CDR3 DNA: TGTGCCACCAGCAGAGGGCTAGCGGCGAACCAAGAGACCCAGTACTTC.

This sequence joins TRBV14 and TRBJ1-3; D uncertain. The CDR3 loop spans 16 amino acids. Germline values: CDR1 SGHDN, CDR2 FVKESK. The V end lost 1 base, the J end lost 4 bases, and 14 bases lay between the germline ends. This CDR3 is CASSQAGLLSGNTIYF. The CDR3 nucleotides are TGTGCCAGCAGCCAAGCGGGTTTACTGTCGGGAAACACCATATATTTT.

V is TRBV7-3 and J is TRBJ2-1, with 8 bases matching TRBD2. The CDR3 is 13 residues long. Germline V lookup: CDR1 SGHTA, CDR2 FQGTGA. The V gene end was trimmed by 4 bases and the J gene end by 6 bases; junction bases not matched to a gene: 2. CDR3 sequence (DNA): TGTGCCAGCAGCTCCCGGGGGGGCAATGAGCAGTTCTTC. It specifies CASSSRGGNEQFF.

V gene TRBV7-8 combines with J gene TRBJ2-7, with D perhaps being TRBD1 or TRBD2 (6 bases each). V was trimmed by 5 bases and J by 7 bases, leaving 21 bases between them. CDR1 and CDR2 from the germline V gene are SGHVS and FQNEAQ. The CDR3 sequence is 15 residues long. CDR3 bases: TGTGCCAGCAGCCCAGGGGCCGCGAGGAGGGGGGAGCAGTACTTC. Protein sequence: CASSPGAARRGEQYF.

V gene TRBV11-2 combines with J gene TRBJ2-2; perhaps TRBD1 as D (6 bases). Germline V gene lookup returns CDR1 SGHAT and CDR2 FQNNGV. Trimming shortened V by 5 bases and J by 0 bases, and 13 bases separated the two germline ends. This CDR3 contains 16 residues. CDR3 sequence reads: CASSRNTGPNTGELFF. CDR3 coding DNA: TGTGCCAGCAGCCGAAACACAGGGCCGAACACCGGGGAGCTGTTTTTT.

The chain recombines TRBV6-1 with TRBJ1-3; the D is unclear. CDR1 and CDR2 from the germline V gene are MNHNS and SASEGT. The CDR3 runs 14 residues. V gave up 8 bases and J gave up 3 bases, with 14 bases separating them. In nucleotides, the CDR3 is TGTGCCAGCGGAGTGGGTGGTTTTGGAAACACCATATATTTT. Translating gives CASGVGGFGNTIYF.

This clone appeared a single time. V is TRBV7-3 and J is TRBJ2-6; 9 positions match TRBD1. The ends lost 5 bases at V and 2 bases at J; junction bases unmatched: 16. Germline V gene lookup returns CDR1 SGHTA and CDR2 FQGTGA. This CDR3 is 20 amino acids long. CDR3 nucleotide sequence: TGTGCCAGCAGCCCGCGGACAGGGGTTGATGTTGGGACTGGGGCCAACGTCCTGACTTTC. Its translation is CASSPRTGVDVGTGANVLTF.

CDR3 protein: CASRKTGPNEQFF. Written as DNA, the CDR3 is TGTGCCAGCAGAAAGACAGGGCCCAATGAGCAGTTCTTC. The rearrangement links TRBV6-5 to TRBJ2-1, with 7 bases that match TRBD1. Germline V gives CDR1 MNHEY, CDR2 SVGAGI. V was clipped by 6 bases and J by 6 bases; unmatched bases: 5. The CDR3 contains 13 residues.

CDR3 protein: CASRSDYRESSYEQYF. The CDR3 DNA reads TGTGCCAGCAGGTCGGATTACAGGGAGTCTTCCTACGAGCAGTACTTC. V usage is TRBV5-6 and J usage is TRBJ2-7; possibly TRBD1 for D (6 bases). The germline V and J ends were trimmed by 5 bases and 1 base, with 19 bases remaining between them. The V gene's germline CDR1 is SGHDT and CDR2 YYEEEE. This CDR3 region has 16 residues. The full variable domain, in which reference TRBV5-6 and TRBJ2-7 provide the parts outside the CDR3, is DAGVTQSPTHLIKTRGQQVTLRCSPKSGHDTVSWYQQALGQGPQFIFQYYEEEERQRGNFPDRFSGHQFPNYSSELNVNALLLGDSALYLCASRSDYRESSYEQYFGPGTRLTVT.

V gene TRBV7-2 combines with J gene TRBJ1-1; no reliable D call. V lost 4 bases, J lost 4 bases, and 10 bases lay in between. CDR3 length: 13 amino acids. Germline V gives CDR1 SGHTA, CDR2 FQGNSA. As DNA, the CDR3 is TGTGCCAGCAGCTCTTTTCGCGGCACTGAAGCTTTCTTT. Protein sequence: CASSSFRGTEAFF.

The chain is built from TRBV27 and TRBJ1-1; D possibly corresponds to TRBD1 (5 bases). Trimming shortened V by 6 bases and J by 3 bases, and 17 bases separated the two germline ends. The germline V gene has CDR1 MNHEY and CDR2 SMNVEV (reference sequence). The CDR3 is made up of 15 amino acids. The CDR3 nucleotides are TGTGCCAGCAGGGCCCCGGGCGGGGGATACACTGAAGCTTTCTTT. The encoded protein is CASRAPGGGYTEAFF.

The chain links TRBV4-2 to TRBJ2-5; D is unresolved. This CDR3 has 13 amino acids. V was trimmed by 1 base and J by 4 bases, leaving 7 bases between them. Germline V lookup: CDR1 LGHNA, CDR2 YNFKEQ. CDR3 sequence (DNA): TGTGCCAGCAGCCAAGCTTTCGGAGAGACCCAGTACTTC. Amino acid sequence: CASSQAFGETQYF.

The chain uses TRBV18 and TRBJ2-3, with D perhaps matching TRBD1 (6 bases). The V gene lost 1 base and the J gene lost 4 bases, with 21 bases spanning the gap. The CDR3 totals 18 residues. The V gene's germline CDR1 is KGHSH and CDR2 LQKENI. The DNA for the CDR3 is TGTGCCAGCTCACCACGCCCCGGACAGCGAGGGAAGTCAGATACGCAGTATTTT. Protein sequence: CASSPRPGQRGKSDTQYF.

The V gene is TRBV2, the J gene TRBJ1-6; D remains ambiguous. The V end lost 2 bases, the J end lost 9 bases, and 11 bases lay between the germline ends. Germline assignment: CDR1 SNHLY and CDR2 FYNNEI. The CDR3 length is 14 residues. DNA of the CDR3: TGTGCCAGCAGTGAACGACTGGGCGGTTCACCCCTCCACTTT. It is translated as CASSERLGGSPLHF.